The TCR beta chain under discussion was sequenced for a study of CD8+CD57+ T cells in acquired aplastic anemia. Study as a whole: Average DNA yield from sorted CD4+ and CD8+ cells was roughly 3 ug.

The CDR3 consists of 14 residues. The V gene end was trimmed by 6 bases and the J gene end by 0 bases; junction bases not matched to a gene: 4. Germline V CDR1 and CDR2: SNHLY, FYNNEI. Selection for sequencing was limited to patients who had shown CD8+CD57+ cell expansion by flow cytometry. Genomic DNA, serving as template, underwent TCR beta VDJ and CDR3 profiling. Each CDR3 protein is one row after TCRdb ran MiXCR on the reads. Of around 430,000 distinct CDR3 sequences detected, more than 25% appear once; the ten largest clones hold less than 0.85%. This clonotype was detected many times. The sequence was collected from a human donor with aplastic anemia. The chain joins TRBV2 to TRBJ1-2; 7 nucleotides agree with TRBD1. The sequencing input was sorted CD4+, CD8+, or CD8+CD57+ T cells (not recorded which) from PBMCs. The CDR3 region is CASRDRAPNYGYTF. CDR3 nucleotide sequence: TGTGCCAGCAGAGACAGGGCGCCTAACTATGGCTACACCTTC.